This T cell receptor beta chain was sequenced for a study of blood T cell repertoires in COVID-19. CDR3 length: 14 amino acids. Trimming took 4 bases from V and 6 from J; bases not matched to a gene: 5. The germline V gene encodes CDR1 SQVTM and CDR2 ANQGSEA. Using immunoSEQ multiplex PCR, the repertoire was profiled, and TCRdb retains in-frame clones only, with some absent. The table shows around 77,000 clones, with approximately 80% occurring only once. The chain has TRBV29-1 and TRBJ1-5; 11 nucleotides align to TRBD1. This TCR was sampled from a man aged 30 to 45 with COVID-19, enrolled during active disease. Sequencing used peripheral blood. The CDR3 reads CSVAGTGGSQPQHF. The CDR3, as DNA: TGCAGCGTTGCCGGGACAGGGGGTTCTCAGCCCCAGCATTTT.